Shown below are 26 T cell receptor beta chains from a single sample sequenced in a study of cytomegalovirus exposure and HLA in healthy donors. The study ran its PCR with 60 Vbeta and 13 Jbeta primers. The assay was immunoSEQ multiplex PCR, and TCRdb's table has in-frame clones only and misses some. This table has 100,000 to 130,000 clones, 77% appearing once. Sequences were obtained from PBMCs. These receptor sequences come from a male donor in good health and CMV-seronegative.

This chain connects TRBV5-4 to TRBJ2-1; 12 nucleotides agree with TRBD2. The CDR3 is made up of 15 amino acids. Losses at the gene ends were 4 bases for V and 7 bases for J; bases not matched to a gene: 6. The germline V gene has CDR1 SGHNT and CDR2 YYREEE (reference sequence). This CDR3 reads CASSPRLAGENEQFF. DNA of the CDR3: TGTGCCAGCAGCCCACGACTAGCGGGAGAGAATGAGCAGTTCTTC.

The V gene is TRBV9, the J gene TRBJ2-7; D may be TRBD2 (6 bases). CDR3 length equals 12 residues. V dropped 3 bases and J dropped 11 bases, with 15 bases sitting between them. Germline V gives CDR1 SGDLS, CDR2 YYNGEE. CDR3 in amino acids: CASSGPSGVKYF. The CDR3 coding sequence is TGTGCCAGCAGCGGGCCCTCGGGGGTTAAGTACTTC.

The chain couples TRBV11-2 to TRBJ2-7; 10 positions match TRBD1. After removal of 4 bases from V and 3 bases from J, the junction contained 3 bases not matched to a gene. This CDR3 is built from 14 residues. CDR1 is SGHAT and CDR2 is FQNNGV in the germline V gene. This chain's CDR3 is CASSSGQGNYEQYF. CDR3 coding DNA: TGTGCCAGCAGCTCGGGACAGGGGAACTACGAGCAGTACTTC.

The chain carries TRBV28 and TRBJ1-4; no definite D call. Germline lookup yields CDR1 MDHEN and CDR2 SYDVKM. Trimming removed 4 bases from V and 0 bases from J, with 12 bases in between. This CDR3 spans 16 amino acids. CDR3 sequence: CASSSHLGATNEKLFF. CDR3 DNA sequence: TGTGCCAGCAGTTCACACTTAGGAGCAACTAATGAAAAACTGTTTTTT.

The J gene is TRBJ2-5, the V gene TRBV27, with a weak D call TRBD2 (5 bases). There are 13 residues in the CDR3. The germline gives CDR1 MNHEY, CDR2 SMNVEV (reference sequence). Trimming removed 5 bases from V and 4 bases from J, with 11 bases in between. This chain's CDR3 is CASSLTRAETQYF. DNA for the CDR3: TGTGCCAGCAGTCTGACGAGGGCAGAGACCCAGTACTTC.

V is TRBV5-1 and J is TRBJ2-4; TRBD2 matches 7 bases. V gave up 5 bases and J gave up 5 bases; unmatched junction bases: 7. The CDR3 totals 14 residues. Germline CDR1 is SGHRS and CDR2 is YFSETQ. The CDR3 sequence: CASSLSGDENIQYF. CDR3 nucleotides: TGCGCCAGCAGTTTGAGCGGGGATGAAAACATTCAGTACTTC.

This chain connects TRBV7-3 to TRBJ1-1; D call uncertain. CDR1 SGHTA and CDR2 FQGTGA come from the germline V gene. The V end lost 2 bases, the J end lost 11 bases, and 12 bases lay between the germline ends. This CDR3 has 12 amino acids. This chain's CDR3 is CASSLAAFRAFF. CDR3 in DNA: TGTGCCAGCAGCTTAGCGGCGTTTCGTGCTTTCTTT.

V is TRBV2 and J is TRBJ1-3; 9 bases agree with TRBD1. Trimming removed 2 bases from V and 1 base from J; junction bases left unmatched: 3. The CDR3 loop spans 16 amino acids. Per the germline V gene, CDR1 is SNHLY and CDR2 is FYNNEI. CDR3 bases: TGTGCCAGCAGTGAATTGGGGACAGGGTCTGGAAACACCATATATTTT. This sequence encodes CASSELGTGSGNTIYF.

The chain combines TRBV5-8 with TRBJ1-1; perhaps TRBD1 as D (5 bases). V lost 4 bases and J 4 bases, leaving 17 bases between the germline ends. This CDR3 has 15 residues. The germline gives CDR1 SGHTS, CDR2 YDEGEE. The CDR3 DNA reads TGTGCCAGCAGCCCCGGTGGCAGGGAGGGCACTGAAGCTTTCTTT. This gives the protein CASSPGGREGTEAFF.

The chain employs TRBV5-4 and TRBJ2-7; maybe TRBD2 (6 bases). Germline CDR1 and CDR2: SGHNT and YYREEE (reference sequence). The ends were cut back, 4 bases at V and 5 bases at J, with 13 bases in the middle. The CDR3 sequence is 13 residues long. The CDR3 loop is CASSQRVSDEQYF. CDR3 in DNA: TGTGCCAGCAGCCAGCGGGTGAGCGACGAGCAGTACTTC. Full variable domain (missing parts from reference TRBV5-4 and TRBJ2-7): ETGVTQSPTHLIKTRGQQVTLRCSSQSGHNTVSWYQQALGQGPQFIFQYYREEENGRGNFPPRFSGLQFPNYSSELNVNALELDDSALYLCASSQRVSDEQYFGPGTRLTVT.

This chain connects TRBV5-1 to TRBJ2-3; 10 bases are a match to TRBD2. The length of the CDR3 is 17 residues. Germline trimming cut 5 bases from V and 3 bases from J; bases unmatched to any gene: 12. The germline V gene has CDR1 SGHRS and CDR2 YFSETQ. Here the CDR3 reads CASSRVASGSSTDTQYF. CDR3 nucleotides: TGCGCCAGCAGTCGGGTCGCTAGCGGGAGTAGTACAGATACGCAGTATTTT. Based on the CDR3 plus reference TRBV5-1 and TRBJ2-3, the full variable domain is KAGVTQTPRYLIKTRGQQVTLSCSPISGHRSVSWYQQTPGQGLQFLFEYFSETQRNKGNFPGRFSGRQFSNSRSEMNVSTLELGDSALYLCASSRVASGSSTDTQYFGPGTRLTVL.

The CDR3 DNA reads as TGTGCCTGGAGTCAAGGACAGGGTGACGAGCAGTACTTC. It encodes CAWSQGQGDEQYF. V is TRBV30 and J is TRBJ2-7; TRBD1 aligns across 8 bases. CDR3 length: 13 amino acids. Looked up from germline, CDR1 is GTSNPN and CDR2 is SVGIG (reference sequence). Trimming cost V 2 bases and J 5 bases; bases outside gene matches: 5.

The CDR3 region has the DNA TGTGCCAGCAGCGCGACAGGGTATCAGCCCCAGCATTTT. Translated: CASSATGYQPQHF. The J gene is TRBJ1-5, the V gene TRBV5-8; 7 bases align to TRBD1. Germline V CDR1 and CDR2: SGHTS, YDEGEE. The CDR3 length is 13 residues. V lost 4 bases, J lost 5 bases, and 3 bases stayed unmatched.

The CDR3 sequence is CASSLSVAGGYEQFF. The CDR3 DNA follows: TGTGCCAGCAGCTTGTCGGTAGCGGGAGGGTATGAGCAGTTCTTC. The chain combines TRBV5-4 with TRBJ2-1; 11 bases fit TRBD2. The CDR3 is made up of 15 amino acids. The germline V gene has CDR1 SGHNT and CDR2 YYREEE (reference sequence). J gave up 8 bases and V 1 base, and 5 bases lay outside the gene matches.

This chain joins TRBV10-3 and TRBJ2-7, with D uncertain. The CDR3 length is 12 residues. The V gene's germline CDR1 is ENHRY and CDR2 SYGVKD. V gave up 2 bases and J gave up 6 bases, with 8 bases separating them. CDR3 in amino acids: CAISETSGEQYF. In DNA form, the CDR3 reads TGTGCCATCAGTGAGACGTCCGGCGAGCAGTACTTC.

The chain combines TRBV2 with TRBJ1-5, with 8 bases matching TRBD1. J was trimmed by 4 bases and V by 10 bases; bases with no gene match: 12. The CDR3 totals 15 residues. Germline values: CDR1 SNHLY, CDR2 FYNNEI. CDR3 region: CATTGENPANQPQHF. The DNA for the CDR3 is TGTGCCACGACAGGGGAGAATCCCGCAAATCAGCCCCAGCATTTT. Combining the CDR3 with reference TRBV2 and TRBJ1-5 gives the whole variable domain EPEVTQTPSHQVTQMGQEVILRCVPISNHLYFYWYRQILGQKVEFLVSFYNNEISEKSEIFDDQFSVERPDGSNFTLKIRSTKLEDSAMYFCATTGENPANQPQHFGDGTRLSIL.

V and J are TRBV5-1 and TRBJ2-7; 7 bases are a match to TRBD1. J gave up 3 bases and V 3 bases, and 3 bases lay outside the gene matches. CDR1 and CDR2 from the germline V gene are SGHRS and YFSETQ. The CDR3 length is 13 residues. The CDR3 sequence: CASSSDRVYEQYF. CDR3 coding DNA: TGCGCCAGCAGCTCCGACAGGGTCTACGAGCAGTACTTC.

This clone has a handful of counts. The V call is TRBV2, the J call TRBJ2-5, with a tentative D call TRBD1 (6 bases). CDR1 and CDR2 (germline): SNHLY, FYNNEI. Trimming cost V 3 bases and J 4 bases, with 15 bases left between them. The CDR3 is 15 residues long. DNA for the CDR3: TGTGCCAGCAGTGACGGGTCAATCAGGGGAGAGACCCAGTACTTC. Translated: CASSDGSIRGETQYF.

This chain links TRBV10-1 with TRBJ2-7; 8 bases map to TRBD1. This CDR3 comprises 14 residues. With V trimmed by 5 bases and J by 3 bases, 6 bases remained unmatched. Looked up from germline, CDR1 is WNHNN and CDR2 is SYGVQD (reference sequence). The CDR3 loop is CASSTGQGHYEQYF. The CDR3 DNA follows: TGCGCCAGCAGTACCGGACAGGGACACTACGAGCAGTACTTC.

The J gene is TRBJ1-2, the V gene TRBV7-2; 7 positions match TRBD1. The CDR3 has 15 amino acids. Looked up from germline, CDR1 is SGHTA and CDR2 is FQGNSA. The J segment lost 8 bases and the V segment lost 5 bases, leaving 14 bases of the junction unmatched. CDR3 coding DNA: TGTGCCAGCAGCGTTATAAACAGGGGATCAAGCGGCTACACCTTC. Protein: CASSVINRGSSGYTF.

CDR3 loop: CASSSGAGSSYEQYF. The CDR3 nucleotides read TGTGCCAGCTCCTCGGGAGCGGGGTCCTCCTACGAGCAGTACTTC. This chain links TRBV2 with TRBJ2-5; TRBD2 matches 7 bases. Gene TRBJ2-7 matches the end of the DNA better, so the J call may be wrong. This CDR3 spans 15 amino acids. CDR1 is SNHLY, CDR2 FYNNEI, per germline.

The chain employs TRBV21-1 and TRBJ1-1. TRBV21-1 is listed as a pseudogene. This CDR3 has 17 amino acids. CDR3 amino acids: CASSKVRGMGGRTEAFF. The CDR3 nucleotides are TGTGCCAGCAGCAAAGTCAGAGGGATGGGGGGTCGAACTGAAGCTTTCTTT.

This rearrangement joins TRBV4-2 to TRBJ2-7; 10 bases are a match to TRBD1. Germline V gene lookup returns CDR1 LGHNA and CDR2 YNFKEQ. The V gene end was trimmed by 1 base and the J gene end by 0 bases; junction bases not matched to a gene: 0. The CDR3 spans 15 residues. CDR3 nucleotides: TGTGCCAGCAGCCAAGGGACAGGGGGCTCCTACGAGCAGTACTTC. It yields the protein CASSQGTGGSYEQYF.

This chain joins TRBV7-9 and TRBJ2-1; D not certain. The germline V gene has CDR1 SEHNR and CDR2 FQNEAQ (reference sequence). The CDR3 has 12 amino acids. V lost 5 bases and J lost 7, with 9 bases in between. Here the CDR3 DNA reads TGTGCCAGCAGCATTATAACTAATGAGCAGTTCTTC. It codes for CASSIITNEQFF.

This clone was recorded once. The chain is built from TRBV11-2 and TRBJ2-7; D perhaps matches TRBD1 (5 bases). V shed 5 bases and J shed 3 bases, with 14 bases lying between them. The CDR3 is made up of 14 amino acids. Germline V lookup: CDR1 SGHAT, CDR2 FQNNGV. CDR3 sequence: CASSLFNQGYEQYF. Here the CDR3 DNA reads TGTGCCAGCAGCCTTTTTAATCAGGGCTACGAGCAGTACTTC.

V usage is TRBV6-5 and J usage is TRBJ2-5; 11 bases map to TRBD2. Germline V CDR1 and CDR2: MNHEY, SVGAGI. CDR3 size: 15 residues. Trimming took 2 bases from V and 4 from J; bases not matched to a gene: 3. CDR3 sequence: CASSYLAGGTETQYF. CDR3 sequence (DNA): TGTGCCAGCAGTTACCTAGCGGGAGGCACAGAGACCCAGTACTTC.